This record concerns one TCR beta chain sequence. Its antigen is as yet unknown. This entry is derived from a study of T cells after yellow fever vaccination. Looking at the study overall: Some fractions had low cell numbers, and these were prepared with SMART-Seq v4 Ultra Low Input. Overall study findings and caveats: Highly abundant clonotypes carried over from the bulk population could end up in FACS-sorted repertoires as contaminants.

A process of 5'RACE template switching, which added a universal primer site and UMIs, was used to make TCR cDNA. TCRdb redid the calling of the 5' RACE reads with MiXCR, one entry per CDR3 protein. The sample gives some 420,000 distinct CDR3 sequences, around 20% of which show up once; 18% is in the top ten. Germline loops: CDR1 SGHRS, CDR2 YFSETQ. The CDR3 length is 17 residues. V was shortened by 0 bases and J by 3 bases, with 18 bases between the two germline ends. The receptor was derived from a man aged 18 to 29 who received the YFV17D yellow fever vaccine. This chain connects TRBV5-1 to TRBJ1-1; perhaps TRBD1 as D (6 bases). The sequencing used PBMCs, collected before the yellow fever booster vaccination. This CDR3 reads CASSLEEGGGWDTEAFF. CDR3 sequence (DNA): TGCGCCAGCAGCTTGGAGGAGGGCGGGGGCTGGGACACTGAAGCTTTCTTT. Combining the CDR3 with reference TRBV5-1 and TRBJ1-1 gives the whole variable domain KAGVTQTPRYLIKTRGQQVTLSCSPISGHRSVSWYQQTPGQGLQFLFEYFSETQRNKGNFPGRFSGRQFSNSRSEMNVSTLELGDSALYLCASSLEEGGGWDTEAFFGQGTRLTVV.